The clone carrying this TCR beta chain was counted only a few times. The record originates from a study of T-cell memory formation after mild COVID-19. TCRdb used MiXCR to reprocess the 5' RACE reads, holding one entry per CDR3 protein. The table has about 430,000 distinct CDR3 sequences, about a sixth seen once. This CDR3 comprises 15 residues. CDR1 is MNHNS, CDR2 SASEGT, per germline. After removal of 4 bases from V and 1 base from J, the junction contained 3 bases not matched to a gene. This TCR came from a man between 18 and 35 years old who had mild COVID-19 (a few samples of this study predate the infection). Cell type and time point are not known. The chain combines TRBV6-1 with TRBJ2-3; 9 bases align to TRBD2. Sequencing used PBMCs or a T cell subset sorted from them (not recorded which). CDR3 nucleotide sequence: TGTGCCAGCAGTGCTTGGACTAGCGGCACAGATACGCAGTATTTT. This translates into CASSAWTSGTDTQYF.